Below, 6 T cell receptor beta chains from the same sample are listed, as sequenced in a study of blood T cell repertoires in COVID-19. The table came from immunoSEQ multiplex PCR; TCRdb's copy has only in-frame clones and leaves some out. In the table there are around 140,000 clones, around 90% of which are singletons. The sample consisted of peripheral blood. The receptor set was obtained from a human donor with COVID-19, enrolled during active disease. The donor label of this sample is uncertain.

Here the CDR3 DNA reads TGCGCCAGCAGCCAAGATGCGGAGTCCGGGGAGCTGTTTTTT. Amino acids: CASSQDAESGELFF. The chain couples TRBV4-1 to TRBJ2-2; D is unresolved. Germline CDR1 MGHRA, CDR2 YSYEKL. The CDR3 totals 14 residues. V was clipped by 0 bases and J by 6 bases, with 8 bases between them.

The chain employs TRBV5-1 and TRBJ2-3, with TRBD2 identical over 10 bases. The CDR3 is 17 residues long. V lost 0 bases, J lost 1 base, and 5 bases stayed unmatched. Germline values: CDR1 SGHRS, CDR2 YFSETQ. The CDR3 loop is CASSLVVAGGGTDTQYF. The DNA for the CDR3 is TGCGCCAGCAGCTTGGTGGTAGCGGGGGGTGGCACAGATACGCAGTATTTT.

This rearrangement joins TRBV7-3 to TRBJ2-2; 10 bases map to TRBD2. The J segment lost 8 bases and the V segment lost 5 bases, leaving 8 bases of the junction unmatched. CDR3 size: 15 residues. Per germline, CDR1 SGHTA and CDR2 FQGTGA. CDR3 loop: CASSPGTSALGELFF. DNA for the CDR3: TGTGCCAGCAGCCCCGGGACTAGCGCCTTGGGGGAGCTGTTTTTT.

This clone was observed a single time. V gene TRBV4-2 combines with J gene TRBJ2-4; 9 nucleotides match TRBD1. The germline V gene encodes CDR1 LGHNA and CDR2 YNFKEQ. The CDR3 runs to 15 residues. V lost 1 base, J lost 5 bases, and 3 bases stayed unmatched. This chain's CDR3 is CASSQGTGDQNIQYF. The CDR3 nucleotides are TGTGCCAGCAGCCAAGGGACAGGGGATCAAAACATTCAGTACTTC.

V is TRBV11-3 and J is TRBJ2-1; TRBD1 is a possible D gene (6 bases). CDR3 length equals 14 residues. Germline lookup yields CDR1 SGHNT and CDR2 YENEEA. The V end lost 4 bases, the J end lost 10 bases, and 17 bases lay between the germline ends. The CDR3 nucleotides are TGTGCCAGCAGCTCAGGGGCTTCAGACGGAGAGCAGTTCTTC. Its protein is CASSSGASDGEQFF.

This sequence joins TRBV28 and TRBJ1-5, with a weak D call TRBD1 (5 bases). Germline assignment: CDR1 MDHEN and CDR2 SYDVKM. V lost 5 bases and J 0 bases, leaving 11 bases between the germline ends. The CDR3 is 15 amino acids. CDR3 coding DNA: TGTGCCAGCAGTAAGGGACTCCTTAGCAATCAGCCCCAGCATTTT. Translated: CASSKGLLSNQPQHF.